The following is a T cell receptor (beta chain) sequence with its context. TCRdb's table, derived via immunoSEQ multiplex PCR, lists solely in-frame clones and lacks some. The data show over 50,000 clones, about 91% seen once. This entry belongs to a study of blood T cell repertoires in COVID-19. The V end lost 3 bases, the J end lost 2 bases, and 11 bases lay between the germline ends. Per germline, CDR1 MGHRA and CDR2 YSYEKL. The CDR3 is 15 amino acids. The sequenced sample consisted of peripheral blood. This rearrangement joins TRBV4-1 to TRBJ1-5; D is ambiguous. The sequence came from a man aged 45-65 years with active COVID-19. CDR3 amino acids: CASSHGRQGNQPQHF. The CDR3 DNA reads TGCGCCAGCAGCCACGGTCGGCAGGGCAATCAGCCCCAGCATTTT.